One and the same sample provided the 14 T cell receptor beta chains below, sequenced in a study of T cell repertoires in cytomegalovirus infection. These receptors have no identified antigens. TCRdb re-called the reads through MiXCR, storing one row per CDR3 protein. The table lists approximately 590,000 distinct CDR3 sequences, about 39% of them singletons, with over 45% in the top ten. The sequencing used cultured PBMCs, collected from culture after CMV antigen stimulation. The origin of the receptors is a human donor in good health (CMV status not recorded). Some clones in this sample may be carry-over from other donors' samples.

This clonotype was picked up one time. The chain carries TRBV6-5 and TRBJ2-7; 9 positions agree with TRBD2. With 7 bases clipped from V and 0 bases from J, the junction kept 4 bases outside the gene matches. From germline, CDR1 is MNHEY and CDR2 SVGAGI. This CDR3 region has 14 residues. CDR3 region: CASTPSGNSYEQYF. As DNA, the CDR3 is TGTGCCAGCACCCCTAGCGGGAACTCCTACGAGCAGTACTTC.

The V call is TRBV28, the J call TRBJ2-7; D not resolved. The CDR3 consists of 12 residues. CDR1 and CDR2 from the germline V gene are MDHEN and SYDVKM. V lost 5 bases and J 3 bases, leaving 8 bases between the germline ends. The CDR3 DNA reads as TGTGCCAGCAGTCCGTCGTTCTACGAGCAGTACTTC. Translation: CASSPSFYEQYF.

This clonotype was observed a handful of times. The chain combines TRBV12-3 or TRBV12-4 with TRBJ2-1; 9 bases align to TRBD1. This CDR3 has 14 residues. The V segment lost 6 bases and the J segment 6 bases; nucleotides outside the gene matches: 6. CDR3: CASSLGQGTNEQFF. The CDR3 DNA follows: TGTGCCAGCAGCCTAGGACAGGGGACCAATGAGCAGTTCTTC.

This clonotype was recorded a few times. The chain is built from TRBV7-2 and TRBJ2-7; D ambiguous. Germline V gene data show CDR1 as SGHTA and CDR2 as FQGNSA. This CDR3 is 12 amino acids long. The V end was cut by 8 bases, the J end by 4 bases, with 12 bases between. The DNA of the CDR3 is TGTGCCAGCGGCCGGAACTCGTACGAGCAGTACTTC. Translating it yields CASGRNSYEQYF.

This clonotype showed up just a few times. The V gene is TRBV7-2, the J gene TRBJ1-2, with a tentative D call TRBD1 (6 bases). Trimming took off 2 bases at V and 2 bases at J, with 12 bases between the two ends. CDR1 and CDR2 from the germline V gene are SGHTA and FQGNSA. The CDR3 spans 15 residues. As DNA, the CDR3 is TGTGCCAGCAGCTTATTGTGGACAGCCAACTATGGCTACACCTTC. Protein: CASSLLWTANYGYTF. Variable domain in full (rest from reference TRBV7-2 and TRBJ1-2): GAGVSQSPSNKVTEKGKDVELRCDPISGHTALYWYRQSLGQGLEFLIYFQGNSAPDKSGLPSDRFSAERTGGSVSTLTIQRTQQEDSAVYLCASSLLWTANYGYTFGSGTRLTVV.

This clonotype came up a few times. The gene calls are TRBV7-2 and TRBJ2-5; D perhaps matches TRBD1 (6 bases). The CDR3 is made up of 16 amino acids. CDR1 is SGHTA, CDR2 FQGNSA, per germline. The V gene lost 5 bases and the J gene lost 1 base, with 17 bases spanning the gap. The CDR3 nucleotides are TGTGCCAGCAGCCCCGATAGGGGGACCTTCCAAGAGACCCAGTACTTC. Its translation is CASSPDRGTFQETQYF.

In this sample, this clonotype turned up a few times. The CDR3 loop is CASSFTPGDYEQYF. The CDR3 nucleotides read TGTGCCAGCAGCTTTACCCCTGGCGACTACGAGCAGTACTTC. The chain combines TRBV7-6 with TRBJ2-7; unclear D gene. V was trimmed by 3 bases and J by 3 bases, leaving 12 bases between them. The CDR3 is 14 amino acids. Germline loops: CDR1 SGHVS, CDR2 FNYEAQ.

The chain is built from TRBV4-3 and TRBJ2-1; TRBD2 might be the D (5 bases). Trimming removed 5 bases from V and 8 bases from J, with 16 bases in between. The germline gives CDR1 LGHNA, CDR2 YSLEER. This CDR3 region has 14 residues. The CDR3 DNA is TGCGCCAGCAGCGCCATGCGAGGGTCCGATGAGCAGTTCTTC. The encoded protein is CASSAMRGSDEQFF.

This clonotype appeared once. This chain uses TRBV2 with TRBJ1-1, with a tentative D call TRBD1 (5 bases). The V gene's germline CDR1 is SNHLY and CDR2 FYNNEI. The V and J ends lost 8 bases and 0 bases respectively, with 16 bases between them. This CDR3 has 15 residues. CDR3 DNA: TGTGCCAGCCGCCAGGATCCGGGACTGAACACTGAAGCTTTCTTT. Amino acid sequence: CASRQDPGLNTEAFF.

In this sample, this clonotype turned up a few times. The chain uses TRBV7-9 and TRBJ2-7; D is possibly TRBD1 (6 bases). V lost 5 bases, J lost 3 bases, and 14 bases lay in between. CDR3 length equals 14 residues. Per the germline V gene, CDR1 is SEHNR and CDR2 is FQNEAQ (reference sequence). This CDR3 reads CASSRFPDSYEQYF. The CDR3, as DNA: TGTGCCAGCAGCCGCTTTCCGGACAGCTACGAGCAGTACTTC.

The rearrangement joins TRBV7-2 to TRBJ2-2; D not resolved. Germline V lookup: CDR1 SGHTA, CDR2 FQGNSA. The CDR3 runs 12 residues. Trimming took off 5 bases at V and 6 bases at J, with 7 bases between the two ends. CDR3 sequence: CASSQVAGELFF. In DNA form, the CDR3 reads TGTGCCAGCAGCCAGGTAGCCGGGGAGCTGTTTTTT.

The CDR3 protein is CASSPGRVNTEAFF. CDR3 DNA sequence: TGTGCCAGCTCACCAGGCAGGGTGAACACTGAAGCTTTCTTT. The rearrangement uses TRBV18 and TRBJ1-1, with TRBD1 as a possible D gene (5 bases). This CDR3 has 14 amino acids. V lost 2 bases, J lost 0 bases, and 7 bases lay in between. CDR1 and CDR2 from the germline V gene are KGHSH and LQKENI.

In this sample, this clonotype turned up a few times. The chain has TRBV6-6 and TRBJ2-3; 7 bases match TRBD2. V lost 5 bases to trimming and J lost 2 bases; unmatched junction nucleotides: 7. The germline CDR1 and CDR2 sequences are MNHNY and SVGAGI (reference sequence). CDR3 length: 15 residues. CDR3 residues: CASSKRGTNTDTQYF. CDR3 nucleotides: TGTGCCAGCAGTAAACGCGGGACTAACACAGATACGCAGTATTTT.

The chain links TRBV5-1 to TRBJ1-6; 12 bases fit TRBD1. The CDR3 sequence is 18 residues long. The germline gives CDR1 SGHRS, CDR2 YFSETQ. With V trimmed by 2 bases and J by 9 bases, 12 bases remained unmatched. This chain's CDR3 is CASSFGTGGTVNGSPLHF. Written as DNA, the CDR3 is TGCGCCAGCAGCTTCGGGACAGGGGGCACAGTAAATGGTTCACCCCTCCACTTT. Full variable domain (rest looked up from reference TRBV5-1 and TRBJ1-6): KAGVTQTPRYLIKTRGQQVTLSCSPISGHRSVSWYQQTPGQGLQFLFEYFSETQRNKGNFPGRFSGRQFSNSRSEMNVSTLELGDSALYLCASSFGTGGTVNGSPLHFGNGTRLTVT.